This section outlines one TCR beta chain sequence together with its context. The antigen remains unidentified. The same CDR3 can be traced to other DNA sequences in this sample. Looked up from germline, CDR1 is SGHNT and CDR2 is YYREEE (reference sequence). There are 13 residues in the CDR3. The V end lost 4 bases, the J end lost 3 bases, and 11 bases lay between the germline ends. These data come from a study of shared clonotypes between healthy human individuals. Study-wide findings and caveats: A generally larger estimated richness was seen in naive subsets than in memory subsets.

Terminally differentiated effector memory CD45RA+ cells were left out of the naive CD8 fraction, which was CD45RO-negative and positively selected for CCR7. Donors comprised healthy HIV-negative adults lacking recent acute infections or vaccinations. Assay: immunoSEQ multiplex PCR; the TCRdb copy retains only in-frame clones and omits some. The table lists 600,000 or so clones, 85% to 95% of them singletons. The sequencing sample was made of naive CD8+ T cells sorted from blood. The chain is built from TRBV5-4 and TRBJ2-7; D is tentatively TRBD1 or TRBD2 (6 bases each). The receptor was isolated from a woman in her thirties in good health. The DNA for the CDR3 is TGTGCCAGCAGCCTGGGGGGCAACTACGAGCAGTACTTC. Protein: CASSLGGNYEQYF.